The 10 T cell receptor beta chains presented below share a single source sample, sequenced in a study of blood T cell repertoires in COVID-19. Clones were read by immunoSEQ multiplex PCR, and TCRdb kept only the in-frame ones, dropping some. The table includes about 230,000 clones, roughly 84% detected once. What was sequenced was peripheral blood. The receptors stem from a man aged 35 to 55 with acute or convalescent COVID-19.

The rearrangement joins TRBV9 to TRBJ2-1, with TRBD1 as a possible D gene (5 bases). This CDR3 has 14 amino acids. CDR1 is SGDLS, CDR2 YYNGEE, per germline. Trimming removed 0 bases from V and 6 bases from J, with 10 bases in between. Here the CDR3 DNA reads TGTGCCAGCAGCGTAGTAGGGGTTGGCAATGAGCAGTTCTTC. Its protein is CASSVVGVGNEQFF.

As DNA, the CDR3 is TGCGCCAGCAGCCAAGATTCTGGGGGCAACACCGGGGAGCTGTTTTTT. Residues: CASSQDSGGNTGELFF. The chain couples TRBV4-3 to TRBJ2-2, with D tentatively TRBD1 (6 bases). The CDR3 runs to 16 residues. Germline V lookup: CDR1 LGHNA, CDR2 YSLEER. Trimming stripped 0 bases from V and 2 bases from J, with 10 bases between.

The V gene is TRBV4-1, the J gene TRBJ2-1, with 15 bases aligning to TRBD2. V dropped 4 bases and J dropped 0; count of bases not matched to a gene: 13. The V gene's germline CDR1 is MGHRA and CDR2 YSYEKL. The CDR3 spans 21 residues. The CDR3, as DNA: TGCGCCAGCAGCCCCAGGGGGACTAGCGGGGGGTCCTTAAGCTCCTACAATGAGCAGTTCTTC. The encoded protein is CASSPRGTSGGSLSSYNEQFF.

The chain links TRBV28 to TRBJ1-5; TRBD1 agrees at 7 bases. This CDR3 spans 16 amino acids. Germline trimming cut 5 bases from V and 3 bases from J; bases unmatched to any gene: 10. Per germline, CDR1 MDHEN and CDR2 SYDVKM. CDR3 amino acids: CASSLQRGRLNQPQHF. DNA for the CDR3: TGTGCCAGCAGTCTACAAAGGGGGCGACTCAATCAGCCCCAGCATTTT.

This sequence joins TRBV25-1 and TRBJ1-4, with D possibly TRBD1 on 6 matching bases. The ends were cut back, 7 bases at V and 1 base at J, with 13 bases in the middle. CDR1 and CDR2 (germline): MGHDK, SYGVNS. The CDR3 consists of 15 residues. This CDR3 is CASTSTGRTNEKLFF. The CDR3 DNA reads TGTGCCAGCACTTCAACAGGGAGAACTAATGAAAAACTGTTTTTT.

The rearrangement uses TRBV5-1 and TRBJ1-2; D is perhaps TRBD1 (6 bases). Trimming removed 4 bases at V and 6 bases at J, with 10 bases between. Germline loops: CDR1 SGHRS, CDR2 YFSETQ. The CDR3 covers 12 residues. The CDR3: CASSLPGDGYTF. Written as DNA, the CDR3 is TGCGCCAGCAGCCTGCCAGGGGATGGCTACACCTTC.

Note on this clone: At one end, the junction sequence differs from germline, possibly due to a read error. The rearrangement uses TRBV3-1 (or the pseudogene TRBV3-2) and TRBJ2-5; the match to TRBD2 covers 12 bases. CDR3 length: 17 residues. Germline CDR1 reads LGHDT; CDR2 reads YNNKEL (reference sequence). The CDR3 is CASSQGLAGVAQKTQYF. DNA for the CDR3: TGTGCCAGCAGCCAAGGACTAGCGGGGGTCGCCCAAAAGACCCAGTACTTC.

The CDR3: CASSLAGGLYNEQFF. CDR3 DNA sequence: TGTGCCAGCAGCTTAGCGGGGGGACTTTACAATGAGCAGTTCTTC. The chain joins TRBV5-4 to TRBJ2-1; TRBD2 agrees at 9 bases. J lost 4 bases, V lost 2 bases, and 4 bases had no gene match. The CDR3 has 15 amino acids. Germline CDR1 is SGHNT and CDR2 is YYREEE (reference sequence).

The rearrangement links TRBV30 to TRBJ1-5, with a tentative D call TRBD1 (6 bases). V was clipped by 2 bases and J by 4 bases, with 24 bases between them. CDR3 length: 18 residues. The germline V gene encodes CDR1 GTSNPN and CDR2 SVGIG (reference sequence). The CDR3 coding sequence is TGTGCCTGGAGTTCCCCGGGCGGGGGAGGGGGTGCGAATCAGCCCCAGCATTTT. This translates into CAWSSPGGGGGANQPQHF.

The rearrangement uses TRBV11-2 and TRBJ1-2; 7 nucleotides line up with TRBD1. The CDR3 totals 14 residues. With 4 bases clipped from V and 6 bases from J, the junction kept 8 bases outside the gene matches. Per the germline V gene, CDR1 is SGHAT and CDR2 is FQNNGV. CDR3 DNA sequence: TGTGCCAGCAGCTGGATACAGGGGCAGGATGGCTACACCTTC. Encoded protein: CASSWIQGQDGYTF.